This T cell receptor beta chain was sequenced during a study of regulatory T cells. Overall study findings and caveats: Regulatory T cells showed the strongest V-J pair restriction and V/J gene skewing among patient repertoires. In CD3G-deficient patients, conventional CD4+ T cells were enriched for hydrophobic CDR3 residues at positions 6 and 7.

As concerns this clone: Antigen specificity is unknown. Relative to the germline gene, one junction end is altered; a read error may explain this.

Amplification used 52 TRBV primers and 13 TRBJ primers. TCRdb's copy holds only in-frame clones and misses some; the assay was immunoSEQ multiplex PCR. Here the sample spans tens of thousands of clones, 70% to 90% being singletons. Germline V CDR1 and CDR2: SEHNR, FQNEAQ (reference sequence). CDR3 size: 15 residues. Autoimmunity was present in every CD3G-deficient patient, worse in two. At testing, patients were 2 to 39 years old, with reduced naive and increased memory T-cell proportions. CD4+ cells were sorted into CD25-high CD127-low regulatory cells and CD25-low CD127-high conventional cells. The receptor's source is a child under 18 with CD3G deficiency. This chain links TRBV7-9 with TRBJ2-6; D possibly uses TRBD1 or TRBD2 (5 bases each). Sequenced sample: conventional CD4+ T cells sorted from blood. The CDR3 bases are TGTGCCAGCAGCATGGGGACCTCTGCGGCCAACGTCCTGACTTTC. It yields the protein CASSMGTSAANVLTF.